This entry features one T cell receptor (beta chain) sequence. This specimen belongs to a study of T cell changes during pregnancy in multiple sclerosis. Sequencing used immunoSEQ multiplex PCR; TCRdb keeps in-frame clones, though not all of them. The top ten clones hold around 6% of a sample with around 130,000 clones, approximately 95% of them seen once. CDR3 size: 11 residues. The V end lost 8 bases, the J end lost 9 bases, and 14 bases lay between the germline ends. The germline gives CDR1 GTSNPN, CDR2 SVGIG (reference sequence). This specimen was peripheral blood, taken before pregnancy. This clonotype originated in a female donor with multiple sclerosis, enrolled in a pregnancy study. The chain uses TRBV30 and TRBJ2-1, with TRBD2 as a possible D gene (7 bases). The CDR3: CAGTTGGEQFF. CDR3 nucleotide sequence: TGTGCCGGGACAACGGGGGGTGAGCAGTTCTTC. The full variable domain, in which reference TRBV30 and TRBJ2-1 provide the parts outside the CDR3, is SQTIHQWPATLVQPVGSPLSLECTVEGTSNPNLYWYRQAAGRGLQLLFYSVGIGQISSEVPQNLSASRPQDRQFILSSKKLLLSDSGFYLCAGTTGGEQFFGPGTRLTVL.